The source of this TCR beta chain is a study of blood T cells in healthy people across ages. This clonotype was found a few times. The antigen remains unidentified. CDR3 length: 16 residues. V was cut by 6 bases and J by 4 bases, with 19 bases left in between. Germline V CDR1 and CDR2: MDHEN, SYDVKM. Alongside a J-beta primer mix, a sample-barcoded 5' primer served in a second PCR lasting roughly 7 to 12 cycles. TCRdb reprocessed the 5' RACE reads with MiXCR, giving one entry per CDR3 protein. The data hold under 2 million distinct CDR3 sequences, with about 35% observed a single time. Regarding the study as a whole: Investigators treated diversity estimates from one million T cells as underestimates.

The sample comprised blood. This TCR was recovered from a woman aged 25 to 39 in good health. The chain has TRBV28 and TRBJ2-1; D perhaps matches TRBD2 (6 bases). The CDR3 protein is CASSPSGLSGYNEQFF. CDR3 nucleotide sequence: TGTGCCAGCAGCCCCTCCGGGCTAAGCGGGTACAATGAGCAGTTCTTC.